This TCR beta chain is drawn from a study of blood T cell repertoires in COVID-19. Trimming cost V 6 bases and J 2 bases; bases outside gene matches: 7. Germline V gene lookup returns CDR1 MNHNY and CDR2 SVGAGI (reference sequence). The CDR3 loop spans 14 amino acids. The data were produced by immunoSEQ multiplex PCR, yet TCRdb's version contains in-frame clones alone and is incomplete. The sample lists around 250,000 clones, 86% seen once, with 2.5% to 3% in the top ten. The receptor was isolated from a woman aged 25-40 years with active or convalescent COVID-19. This chain links TRBV6-6 with TRBJ2-7; TRBD2 agrees at 7 bases. Sequencing was carried out using peripheral blood. The DNA for the CDR3 is TGTGCCAGCAGCTATCCGGGGGGAACCTACGAGCAGTACTTC. Its translation: CASSYPGGTYEQYF.